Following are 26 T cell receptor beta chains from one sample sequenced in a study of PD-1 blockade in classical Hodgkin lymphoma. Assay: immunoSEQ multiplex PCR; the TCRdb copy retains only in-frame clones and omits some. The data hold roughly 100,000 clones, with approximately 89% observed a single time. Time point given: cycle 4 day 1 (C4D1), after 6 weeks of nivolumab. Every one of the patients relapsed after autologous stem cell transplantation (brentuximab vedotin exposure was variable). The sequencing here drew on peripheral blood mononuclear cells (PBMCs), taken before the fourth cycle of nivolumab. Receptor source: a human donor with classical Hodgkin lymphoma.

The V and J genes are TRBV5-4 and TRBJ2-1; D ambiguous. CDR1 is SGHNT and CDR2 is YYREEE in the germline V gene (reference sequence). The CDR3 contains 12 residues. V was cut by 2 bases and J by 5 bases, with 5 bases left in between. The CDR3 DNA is TGTGCCAGCAGCTTTGGCCACAATGAGCAGTTCTTC. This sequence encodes CASSFGHNEQFF.

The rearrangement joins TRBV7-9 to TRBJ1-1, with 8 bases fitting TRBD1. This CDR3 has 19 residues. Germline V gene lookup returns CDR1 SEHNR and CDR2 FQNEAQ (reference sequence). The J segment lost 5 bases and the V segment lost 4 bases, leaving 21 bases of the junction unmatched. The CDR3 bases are TGTGCCAGCAGCTCATACGGCAGGGGGCGCATAGAGGAGGGTACTGAAGCTTTCTTT. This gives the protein CASSSYGRGRIEEGTEAFF.

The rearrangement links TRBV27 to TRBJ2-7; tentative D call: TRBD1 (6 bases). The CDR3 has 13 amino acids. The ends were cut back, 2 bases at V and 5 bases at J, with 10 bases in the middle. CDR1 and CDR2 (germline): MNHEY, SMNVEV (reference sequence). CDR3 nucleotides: TGTGCCAGCAGTTTACAGGGGTTCGACGAGCAGTACTTC. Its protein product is CASSLQGFDEQYF.

The CDR3 DNA reads TGTGCCATCGGATGGACGGGGAATGGAAACACCATATATTTT. It codes for CAIGWTGNGNTIYF. This chain links TRBV10-3 with TRBJ1-3; D remains unclear. There are 14 residues in the CDR3. CDR1 is ENHRY, CDR2 SYGVKD, per germline. Trimming cost V 8 bases and J 3 bases, with 14 bases left between them.

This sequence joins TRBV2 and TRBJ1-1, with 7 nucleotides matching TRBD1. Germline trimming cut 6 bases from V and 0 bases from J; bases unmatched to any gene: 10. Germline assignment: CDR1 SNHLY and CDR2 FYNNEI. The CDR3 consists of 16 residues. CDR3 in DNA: TGTGCCAGCAGGCAAAGGGGGCCGAGTTTGAACACTGAAGCTTTCTTT. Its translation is CASRQRGPSLNTEAFF.

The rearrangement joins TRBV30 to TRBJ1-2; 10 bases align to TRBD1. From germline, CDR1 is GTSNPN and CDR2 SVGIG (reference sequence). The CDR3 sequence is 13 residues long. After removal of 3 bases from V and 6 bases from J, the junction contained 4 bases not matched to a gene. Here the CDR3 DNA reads TGTGCCTGGAGAGGGACAGGGGAAGATGGCTACACCTTC. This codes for CAWRGTGEDGYTF.

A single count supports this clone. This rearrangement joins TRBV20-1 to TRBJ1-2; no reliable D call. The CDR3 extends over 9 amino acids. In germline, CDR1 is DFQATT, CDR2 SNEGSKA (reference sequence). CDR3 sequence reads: CTMAEGYTF. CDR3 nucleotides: TGCACGATGGCGGAGGGCTACACCTTC.

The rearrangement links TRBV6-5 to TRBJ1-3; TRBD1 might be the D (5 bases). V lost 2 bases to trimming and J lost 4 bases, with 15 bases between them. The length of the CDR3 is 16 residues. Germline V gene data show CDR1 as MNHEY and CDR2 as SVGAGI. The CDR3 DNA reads TGTGCCAGCAGTTACAGACAGACACCCATCGGAAACACCATATATTTT. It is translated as CASSYRQTPIGNTIYF.

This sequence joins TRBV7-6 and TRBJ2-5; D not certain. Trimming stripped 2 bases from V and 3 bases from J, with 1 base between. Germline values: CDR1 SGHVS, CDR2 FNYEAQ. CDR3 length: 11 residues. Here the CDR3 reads CASSLKETQYF. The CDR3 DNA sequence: TGTGCCAGCAGCTTAAAAGAGACCCAGTACTTC.

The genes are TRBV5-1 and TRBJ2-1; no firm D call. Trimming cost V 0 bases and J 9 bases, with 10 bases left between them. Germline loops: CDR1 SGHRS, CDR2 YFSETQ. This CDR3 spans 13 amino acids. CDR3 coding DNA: TGCGCCAGCAGCTTGGAAGTCTTATCTGAGCAGTTCTTC. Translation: CASSLEVLSEQFF.

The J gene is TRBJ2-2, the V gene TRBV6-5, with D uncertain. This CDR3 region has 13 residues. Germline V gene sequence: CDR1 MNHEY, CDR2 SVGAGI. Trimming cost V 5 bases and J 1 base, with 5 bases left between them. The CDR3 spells CASSTLNTGELFF. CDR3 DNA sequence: TGTGCCAGCAGTACACTGAACACCGGGGAGCTGTTTTTT.

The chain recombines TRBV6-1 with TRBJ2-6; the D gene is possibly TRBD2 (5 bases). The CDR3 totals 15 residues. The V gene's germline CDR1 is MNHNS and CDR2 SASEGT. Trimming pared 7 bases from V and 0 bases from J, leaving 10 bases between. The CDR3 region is CASIRAVSGANVLTF. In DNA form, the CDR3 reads TGTGCCAGCATACGAGCGGTCTCTGGGGCCAACGTCCTGACTTTC.

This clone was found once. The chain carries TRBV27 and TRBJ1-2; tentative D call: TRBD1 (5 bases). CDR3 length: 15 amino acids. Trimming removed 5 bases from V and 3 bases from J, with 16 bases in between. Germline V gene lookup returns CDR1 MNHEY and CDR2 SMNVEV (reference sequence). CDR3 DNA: TGTGCCAGCAGTCCTTTACGCCCGACAGACTATGGCTACACCTTC. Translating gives CASSPLRPTDYGYTF.

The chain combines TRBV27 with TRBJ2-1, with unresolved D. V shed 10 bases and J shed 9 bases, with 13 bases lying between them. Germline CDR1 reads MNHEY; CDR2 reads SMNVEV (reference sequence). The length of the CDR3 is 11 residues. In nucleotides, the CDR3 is TGTGCCACCTCTCACCTCAGTGAGCAGTTCTTC. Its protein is CATSHLSEQFF.

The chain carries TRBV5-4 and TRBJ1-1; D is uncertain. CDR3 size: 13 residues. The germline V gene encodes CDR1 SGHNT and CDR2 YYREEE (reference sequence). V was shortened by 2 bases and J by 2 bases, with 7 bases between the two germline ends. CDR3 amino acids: CASSFGDNTEAFF. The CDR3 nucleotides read TGTGCCAGCAGCTTCGGGGATAACACTGAAGCTTTCTTT.

Here the CDR3 DNA reads TGTGCCAGCAGCTTAGATCTCGCTAGCGGGACATACTACAATGAGCAGTTCTTC. It yields the protein CASSLDLASGTYYNEQFF. The genes are TRBV11-2 and TRBJ2-1, with TRBD2 identical over 9 bases. Germline CDR1 SGHAT, CDR2 FQNNGV. The CDR3 consists of 18 residues. Trimming took 0 bases from V and 3 from J; bases not matched to a gene: 9. Based on the CDR3 plus reference TRBV11-2 and TRBJ2-1, the full variable domain is EAGVAQSPRYKIIEKRQSVAFWCNPISGHATLYWYQQILGQGPKLLIQFQNNGVVDDSQLPKDRFSAERLKGVDSTLKIQPAKLEDSAVYLCASSLDLASGTYYNEQFFGPGTRLTVL.

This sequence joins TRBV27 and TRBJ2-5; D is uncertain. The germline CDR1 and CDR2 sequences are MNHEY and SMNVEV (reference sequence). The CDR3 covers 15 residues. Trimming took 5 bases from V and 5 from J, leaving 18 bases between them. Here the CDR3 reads CASSPLAVEDETQYF. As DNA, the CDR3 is TGTGCCAGCAGTCCCCTTGCCGTTGAGGACGAGACCCAGTACTTC.

The CDR3 reads CASSFGGGNTEAFF. The DNA of the CDR3 is TGTGCCAGCAGCTTCGGGGGAGGAAACACTGAAGCTTTCTTT. The V gene is TRBV7-2, the J gene TRBJ1-1; possibly TRBD1 for D (5 bases). The germline V and J ends were trimmed by 3 bases and 2 bases, with 10 bases remaining between them. The CDR3 spans 14 residues. The germline V gene has CDR1 SGHTA and CDR2 FQGNSA.

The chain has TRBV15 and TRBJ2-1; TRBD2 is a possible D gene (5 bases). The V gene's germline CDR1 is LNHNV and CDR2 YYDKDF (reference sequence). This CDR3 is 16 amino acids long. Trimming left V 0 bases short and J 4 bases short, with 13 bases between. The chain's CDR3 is CATSRDERPPYNEQFF. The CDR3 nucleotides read TGTGCCACCAGCAGAGATGAGCGGCCCCCGTACAATGAGCAGTTCTTC.

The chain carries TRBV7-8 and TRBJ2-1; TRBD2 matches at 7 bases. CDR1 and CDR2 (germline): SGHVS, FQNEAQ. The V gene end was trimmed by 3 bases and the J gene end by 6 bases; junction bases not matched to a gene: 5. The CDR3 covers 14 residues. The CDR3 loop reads CASSFHPSGNEQFF. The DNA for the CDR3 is TGTGCCAGCAGCTTCCACCCTAGCGGCAATGAGCAGTTCTTC.

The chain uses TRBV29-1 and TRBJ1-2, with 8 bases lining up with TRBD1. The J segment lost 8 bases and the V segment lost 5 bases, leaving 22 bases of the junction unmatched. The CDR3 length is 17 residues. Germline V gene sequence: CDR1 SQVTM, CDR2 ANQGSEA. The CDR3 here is CSVIANPSNRGSRGYTF. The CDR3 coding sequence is TGCAGCGTTATAGCAAACCCTTCTAACAGGGGGTCGCGGGGCTACACCTTC.

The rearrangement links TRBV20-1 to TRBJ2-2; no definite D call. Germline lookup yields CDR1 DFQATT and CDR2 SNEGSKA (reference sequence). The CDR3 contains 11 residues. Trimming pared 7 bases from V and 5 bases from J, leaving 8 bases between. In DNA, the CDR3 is TGCAGTGTAAGCAGGACCGGGGAGCTGTTTTTT. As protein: CSVSRTGELFF.

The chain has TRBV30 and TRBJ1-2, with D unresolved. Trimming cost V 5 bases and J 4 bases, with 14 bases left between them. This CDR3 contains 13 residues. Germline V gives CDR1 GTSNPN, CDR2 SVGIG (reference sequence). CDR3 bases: TGTGCCTGGCAGAGGGAGGTGGGCTATGGCTACACCTTC. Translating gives CAWQREVGYGYTF.

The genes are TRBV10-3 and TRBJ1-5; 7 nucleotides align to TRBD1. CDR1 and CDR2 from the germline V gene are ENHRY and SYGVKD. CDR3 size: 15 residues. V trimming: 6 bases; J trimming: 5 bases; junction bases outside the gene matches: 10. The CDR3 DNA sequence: TGTGCCATCAGCCCCGGAGGGGGCGGGGATCAGCCCCAGCATTTT. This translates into CAISPGGGGDQPQHF.

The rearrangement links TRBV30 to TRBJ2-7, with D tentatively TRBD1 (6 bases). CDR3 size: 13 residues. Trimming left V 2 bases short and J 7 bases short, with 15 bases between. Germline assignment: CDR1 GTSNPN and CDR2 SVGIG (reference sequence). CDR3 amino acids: CAWSPTGGDEQYF. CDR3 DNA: TGTGCCTGGAGTCCGACAGGCGGAGATGAGCAGTACTTC.

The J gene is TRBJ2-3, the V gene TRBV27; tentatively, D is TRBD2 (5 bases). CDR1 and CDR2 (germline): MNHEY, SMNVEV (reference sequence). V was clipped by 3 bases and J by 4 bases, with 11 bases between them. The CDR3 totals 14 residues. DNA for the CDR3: TGTGCCAGCAGTTTGTCTAGCTTTGCAGATACGCAGTATTTT. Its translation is CASSLSSFADTQYF.